The 11 T cell receptor beta chains reported below all come from one sample, sequenced in a study of CD8 T cells in ankylosing spondylitis. TCRdb fed the 5' RACE reads into MiXCR, producing one record per CDR3 protein. The table lists 400,000 to 450,000 distinct CDR3 sequences, roughly 18% of them singletons. Overall study results and limits: Seemingly distinctive of ankylosing spondylitis blood was a TCR beta motif formed by eight highly homologous variants.

Their recognized antigens are unknown. Sequenced input: blood, either unsorted or a sorted T cell fraction (not recorded which). Receptor source: a male donor with ankylosing spondylitis.

This clonotype was detected ten times or more. This chain uses TRBV5-1 with TRBJ2-3; tentative D call: TRBD1 (7 bases). CDR3 length: 14 amino acids. V lost 2 bases and J 4 bases, leaving 11 bases between the germline ends. Germline V gene lookup returns CDR1 SGHRS and CDR2 YFSETQ. DNA of the CDR3: TGCGCCAGCAGCTTCGGAGGGGGCGCAGATACGCAGTATTTT. Protein sequence: CASSFGGGADTQYF.

The CDR3 nucleotides are TGTGCCAGCAGCTTAGGGGGCTCAGGGGTATGGTCAGATACGCAGTATTTT. This translates into CASSLGGSGVWSDTQYF. J is TRBJ2-3 and V is TRBV7-6, with D maybe TRBD1 (6 bases). Germline values: CDR1 SGHVS, CDR2 FNYEAQ. V was clipped by 1 base and J by 4 bases, with 18 bases between them. The CDR3 contains 17 residues.

This clonotype turned up a few times. The chain has TRBV2 and TRBJ1-5; unclear D gene. V was cut by 5 bases and J by 2 bases, with 10 bases left in between. The CDR3 has 14 residues. In germline, CDR1 is SNHLY, CDR2 FYNNEI. CDR3 sequence reads: CASSSRVGNQPQHF. The CDR3 region has the DNA TGTGCCAGCAGTTCGAGGGTAGGCAATCAGCCCCAGCATTTT.

The gene calls are TRBV7-8 and TRBJ2-5; D gene ambiguous. This CDR3 is 13 amino acids long. Trimming stripped 2 bases from V and 0 bases from J, with 4 bases between. The germline V gene has CDR1 SGHVS and CDR2 FQNEAQ. CDR3 nucleotides: TGTGCCAGCAGCTTACGGTACCAAGAGACCCAGTACTTC. Its protein is CASSLRYQETQYF.

This clonotype has just a few counts. The rearrangement links TRBV7-9 to TRBJ2-2, with unresolved D. The CDR3 contains 13 residues. Per the germline V gene, CDR1 is SEHNR and CDR2 is FQNEAQ (reference sequence). Trimming shortened V by 5 bases and J by 6 bases, and 10 bases separated the two germline ends. In DNA form, the CDR3 reads TGTGCCAGCAGCCTCCCCCCCTCCGGGGAGCTGTTTTTT. This codes for CASSLPPSGELFF.

This clonotype was seen only a few times. The V call is TRBV7-9, the J call TRBJ2-7; TRBD1 matches at 9 bases. CDR1 is SEHNR, CDR2 FQNEAQ, per germline (reference sequence). Trimming cost V 5 bases and J 0 bases; bases outside gene matches: 8. There are 16 residues in the CDR3. The CDR3 bases are TGTGCCAGCAGCCGCGCCGGGACAGGGAGCTCCTACGAGCAGTACTTC. Translated, it gives CASSRAGTGSSYEQYF. The whole variable domain, filled in from reference TRBV7-9 and TRBJ2-7, reads DTGVSQNPRHKITKRGQNVTFRCDPISEHNRLYWYRQTLGQGPEFLTYFQNEAQLEKSRLLSDRFSAERPKGSFSTLEIQRTEQGDSAMYLCASSRAGTGSSYEQYFGPGTRLTVT.

This clonotype has just a few counts. The chain uses TRBV20-1 and TRBJ1-5; no clear D. The CDR3 is 14 residues long. V lost 6 bases and J lost 0, with 12 bases in between. In germline, CDR1 is DFQATT, CDR2 SNEGSKA (reference sequence). DNA of the CDR3: TGCAGTGCCAACCGGGCCGATAGCAATCAGCCCCAGCATTTT. Protein: CSANRADSNQPQHF.

This clonotype was seen more than once but under ten times. The V and J genes are TRBV7-9 and TRBJ1-1; 7 bases are shared with TRBD1. V trimming: 5 bases; J trimming: 6 bases; junction bases outside the gene matches: 9. Germline CDR1 reads SEHNR; CDR2 reads FQNEAQ (reference sequence). CDR3 length: 14 residues. In DNA, the CDR3 is TGTGCCAGCAGCCGACAGGGTTTAATCTCTGAAGCTTTCTTT. This translates into CASSRQGLISEAFF.

Only a few counts were recorded for this clonotype. The rearrangement links TRBV6-2 or TRBV6-3 to TRBJ2-5, with a weak D call TRBD2 (5 bases). The germline V gene has CDR1 MNHEY and CDR2 SVGEGT. The ends were cut back, 6 bases at V and 0 bases at J, with 8 bases in the middle. The CDR3 is made up of 13 amino acids. CDR3 in amino acids: CASRRENQETQYF. The CDR3 bases are TGTGCCAGCAGAAGGGAGAACCAAGAGACCCAGTACTTC.

This clonotype was observed a handful of times. The chain is built from TRBV3-1 and TRBJ2-1; D perhaps matches TRBD1 (5 bases). This CDR3 region has 12 residues. In germline, CDR1 is LGHDT, CDR2 YNNKEL (reference sequence). The V and J ends lost 3 bases and 12 bases respectively, with 12 bases between them. This CDR3 is CASSHRTQTQFF. The CDR3 DNA follows: TGTGCCAGCAGCCATCGGACACAGACGCAGTTCTTC.

The J gene is TRBJ1-1, the V gene TRBV10-1; TRBD1 matches at 10 bases. The germline CDR1 and CDR2 sequences are WNHNN and SYGVQD (reference sequence). CDR3 size: 13 residues. J lost 10 bases, V lost 4 bases, and 6 bases had no gene match. CDR3 coding DNA: TGCGCCAGCAGTGTGGGACAGGGGTATGTAGCTTTCTTT. It yields the protein CASSVGQGYVAFF.